A single TCR beta chain is shown here with its context. Authors' methods: From reference gene primer amplification, estimates of nucleated cell counts were derived. Sequenced by immunoSEQ multiplex PCR; TCRdb stores in-frame clones only, minus some. Clonal size and the V and J genes are those of that table, whereas D and trimming came from the DNA. Of over 150,000 clones listed, 86% are singletons. These data come from a study of blood T cell repertoires in COVID-19. V lost 6 bases to trimming and J lost 2 bases; unmatched junction nucleotides: 4. The length of the CDR3 is 13 residues. Germline CDR1 and CDR2: MNHNY and SVGAGI (reference sequence).

The TCR originated in a man aged 70 or older with active or convalescent COVID-19. The chain couples TRBV6-6 to TRBJ2-7; 7 bases align to TRBD1. Sequenced sample: peripheral blood. The CDR3 loop reads CASSFGQAYEQYF. The CDR3 bases are TGTGCCAGCAGCTTTGGACAGGCCTACGAGCAGTACTTC.